Shown below are 12 T cell receptor beta chains from a single sample sequenced in a study of early T cells in non-severe SARS-CoV-2 infection. TCRdb used MiXCR to reprocess the 5' RACE reads, holding one entry per CDR3 protein. The table has around 50,000 distinct CDR3 sequences, around 7.7% seen once; the top ten hold under 6.5%. Sequenced: whole blood. The source is an adult who was a healthcare worker with PCR-confirmed SARS-CoV-2 infection or an uninfected control (not recorded which).

This clonotype appeared many times. The chain joins TRBV3-1 to TRBJ2-7; TRBD2 matches 8 bases. With V trimmed by 7 bases and J by 7 bases, 3 bases remained unmatched. The CDR3 sequence is 11 residues long. Germline V CDR1 and CDR2: LGHDT, YNNKEL (reference sequence). The CDR3 nucleotides are TGTGCCAGCACCCGGGGGGGTGAGCAGTACTTC. Residues: CASTRGGEQYF.

This clonotype has only a few counts. V and J are TRBV7-8 and TRBJ1-2; a possible D gene is TRBD1 (6 bases). The CDR3 runs to 15 residues. V was cut by 0 bases and J by 9 bases, with 17 bases left in between. The V gene's germline CDR1 is SGHVS and CDR2 FQNEAQ. The CDR3: CASSLAGGRDVSYTF. The CDR3 region has the DNA TGTGCCAGCAGCTTAGCGGGGGGCAGGGACGTGAGCTACACCTTC. Supplemented by reference TRBV7-8 and TRBJ1-2, the full variable domain reads GAGVSQSPRYKVAKRGQDVALRCDPISGHVSLFWYQQALGQGPEFLTYFQNEAQLDKSGLPSDRFFAERPEGSVSTLKIQRTQQEDSAVYLCASSLAGGRDVSYTFGSGTRLTVV.

This clonotype was seen ten or more times. The chain joins TRBV24-1 to TRBJ2-2; D perhaps matches TRBD1 (5 bases). The CDR3 contains 16 residues. CDR1 KGHDR and CDR2 SFDVKD come from the germline V gene. The germline V and J ends were trimmed by 1 base and 0 bases, with 8 bases remaining between them. The CDR3 loop is CATSDLGAPNTGELFF. The CDR3, as DNA: TGTGCCACCAGTGATTTAGGGGCCCCGAACACCGGGGAGCTGTTTTTT.

The chain couples TRBV7-7 to TRBJ2-2; 7 positions match TRBD1. CDR3 length equals 16 residues. After removal of 5 bases from V and 1 base from J, the junction contained 7 bases not matched to a gene. CDR1 and CDR2 from the germline V gene are SSHAT and FNYEAQ (reference sequence). The CDR3 bases are TGTGCCAGCAGCCGCCGACAGGGACGGAACACCGGGGAGCTGTTTTTT. Amino acids: CASSRRQGRNTGELFF. Using reference TRBV7-7 and TRBJ2-2 for the parts outside the CDR3, the full variable domain is GAGVSQSPRYKVTKRGQDVTLRCDPISSHATLYWYQQALGQGPEFLTYFNYEAQPDKSGLPSDRFSAERPEGSISTLTIQRTEQRDSAMYRCASSRRQGRNTGELFFGEGSRLTVL.

This clonotype was seen many times. This chain links TRBV1 with TRBJ1-3. TRBV1 is termed a pseudogene. CDR3 length: 12 residues. This CDR3 is CTSSPSSLTIYF. The CDR3 DNA reads TGCACCAGCAGCCCCTCAAGTCTTACCATATATTTT.

The V gene is TRBV28, the J gene TRBJ1-5; weak D call: TRBD1 (6 bases). This CDR3 comprises 14 residues. CDR1 and CDR2 from the germline V gene are MDHEN and SYDVKM. The germline V and J ends were trimmed by 5 bases and 9 bases, with 17 bases remaining between them. The chain's CDR3 is CASSAGAVPSPQHF. The DNA of the CDR3 is TGTGCCAGCAGTGCGGGGGCAGTCCCCTCGCCCCAGCATTTT.

The chain carries TRBV3-1 and TRBJ2-1, with 9 bases identical to TRBD2. CDR3 length equals 15 residues. Germline CDR1 is LGHDT and CDR2 is YNNKEL (reference sequence). After removal of 3 bases from V and 6 bases from J, the junction contained 6 bases not matched to a gene. The CDR3 sequence: CASSQGALAGNEQFF. The CDR3 DNA follows: TGTGCCAGCAGCCAGGGTGCACTAGCGGGCAATGAGCAGTTCTTC.

The table lists this clonotype with a few counts. This chain uses TRBV10-2 with TRBJ2-2; 8 bases line up with TRBD2. The J segment lost 1 base and the V segment lost 4 bases, leaving 2 bases of the junction unmatched. Germline loops: CDR1 WSHSY, CDR2 SAAADI. The CDR3 spans 15 residues. The CDR3 DNA follows: TGCGCCAGCAGTGTTAGCGGGGTGAACACCGGGGAGCTGTTTTTT. This gives the protein CASSVSGVNTGELFF.

Many counts were recorded for this clonotype. The gene calls are TRBV2 and TRBJ2-7, with D unclear. The CDR3 runs 12 residues. The V end lost 7 bases, the J end lost 2 bases, and 9 bases lay between the germline ends. Per the germline V gene, CDR1 is SNHLY and CDR2 is FYNNEI. The DNA for the CDR3 is TGTGCCAGCAAGGGCGGACCCTACGAGCAGTACTTC. It encodes CASKGGPYEQYF.

In this sample, this clonotype turned up many times. The chain is built from TRBV6-1 and TRBJ2-7; possibly TRBD1 for D (6 bases). Germline V CDR1 and CDR2: MNHNS, SASEGT. This CDR3 comprises 15 residues. V lost 1 base, J lost 2 bases, and 12 bases lay in between. Here the CDR3 reads CASSEGTEAPYEQYF. The CDR3, as DNA: TGTGCCAGCAGTGAAGGGACAGAGGCTCCCTACGAGCAGTACTTC.

This clonotype has more than one count but fewer than ten. The chain employs TRBV11-2 and TRBJ2-2, with 8 bases fitting TRBD2. From germline, CDR1 is SGHAT and CDR2 FQNNGV. There are 17 residues in the CDR3. J gave up 1 base and V 3 bases, and 7 bases lay outside the gene matches. CDR3 sequence (DNA): TGTGCCAGCAGCTTTGCCGGGGGGGCCGGGAACACCGGGGAGCTGTTTTTT. It translates to CASSFAGGAGNTGELFF.

The rearrangement joins TRBV6-2 or TRBV6-3 to TRBJ2-4, with D maybe TRBD1 (6 bases). The V gene lost 6 bases and the J gene lost 13 bases, with 22 bases spanning the gap. Germline lookup yields CDR1 MNHEY and CDR2 SVGEGT. The length of the CDR3 is 14 residues. The CDR3, as DNA: TGTGCCAGCAGGTATTCTGGGGGCGCGGGTCAACAGTACTTC. It yields the protein CASRYSGGAGQQYF.